Here is one T cell receptor beta chain with its context. V was shortened by 5 bases and J by 3 bases, with 10 bases between the two germline ends. This CDR3 has 14 residues. The germline gives CDR1 MNHEY, CDR2 SMNVEV (reference sequence). The source of the sample is a study of blood T cell repertoires in COVID-19. The assay was immunoSEQ multiplex PCR, and TCRdb's table has in-frame clones only and misses some. The table lists fewer than 80,000 clones, 90% of them singletons. Sequencing input: peripheral blood. The clonotype was recovered from a man in his forties or fifties with acute or convalescent COVID-19. The chain employs TRBV27 and TRBJ1-4, with TRBD1 as a possible D gene (5 bases). CDR3 sequence reads: CASSPQGPNEKLFF. For the CDR3, the DNA is TGTGCCAGCAGTCCCCAGGGCCCTAATGAAAAACTGTTTTTT.